The rows below give T cell receptor beta chains drawn from one sample of a study of shared clonotypes between healthy human individuals. Using immunoSEQ multiplex PCR, the repertoire was profiled, and TCRdb retains in-frame clones only, with some absent. The sample carries 1,100,000 or so clones, roughly 74% recorded once. Material: memory CD4+ T cells from PBMCs. The receptors originated from a man younger than 35 in good health. Some clones in this sample may be carry-over from other donors' samples. Each CDR3 is given with its conserved first and last residue. Each record gives: V gene, J gene, CDR3 protein.

>TRBV29-1|TRBJ2-7
CSVAPGNEQYF
>TRBV4-3|TRBJ2-3
CASSQDSRSGTDTQYF
>TRBV28|TRBJ1-5
CASRVPGQYHQPQHF
>TRBV11-3|TRBJ2-1
CASSLAFGGYNEQFF
>TRBV2|TRBJ2-1
CASSLSRLPSEQFF
>TRBV6-5|TRBJ1-5
CASSYSQGSNQPQHF
>TRBV5-1|TRBJ1-5
CASRPNTGSDQPQHF
>TRBV6-6|TRBJ2-3
CASKGREGLSTDTQYF
>TRBV18|TRBJ2-7
CASSLQGISYEQYF
>TRBV7-2|TRBJ2-3
CASSYYAQGTDTQYF
>TRBV30|TRBJ2-7
CAWSPPSPSSYEQYF
>TRBV15|TRBJ2-3
CATSRDLADTQYF
>TRBV18|TRBJ1-1
CASSLRGRSDTEAFF
>TRBV7-9|TRBJ2-3
CASSSSSGAFFTDTQYF
>TRBV5-1|TRBJ1-1
CASSLQGAVTTEAFF
>TRBV2|TRBJ2-5
CATLRDQEETQYF
>TRBV6-6|TRBJ1-3
CASRRDAFSGNTIYF
>TRBV5-1|TRBJ2-1
CASRETGTFYNEQFF
>TRBV5-6|TRBJ1-1
CASSLAKGNTEAFF
>TRBV11-2|TRBJ2-2
CASSWGQGRRAGELFF
>TRBV9|TRBJ2-3
CASSAGLAGGTDTQYF
>TRBV2|TRBJ2-2
CASTQGGWTGELFF
>TRBV6-1|TRBJ2-1
CASLTGTTSVGEQFF
>TRBV18|TRBJ2-7
CASSPPGIAGNEQYF
>TRBV13|TRBJ2-3
CASSSTTGKNTDTQYF
>TRBV11-2|TRBJ2-1
CASSFGLTGGEQFF
>TRBV29-1|TRBJ2-5
CSVETKLKRTQYF
>TRBV19|TRBJ1-5
CASSIWAGGNQPQHF
>TRBV19|TRBJ1-5
CASSIGGQGRIQPQHF
>TRBV5-1|TRBJ1-5
CASSLGVNGDQPQHF
>TRBV7-6|TRBJ2-3
CASSLISGLLTDTQYF
>TRBV28|TRBJ1-4
CASSFRLAREKLFF
>TRBV5-1|TRBJ2-7
CASSTLGGSYEQYF
>TRBV5-4|TRBJ2-7
CASSRAGGRALGEQYF